These T cell receptor beta chains were read from a single sample in a study of blood T cell repertoires in COVID-19. Repertoires were generated with immunoSEQ multiplex PCR, while TCRdb's copy carries only in-frame clones and drops some. The sample consists of 150,000 to 200,000 clones, about nine tenths of them appearing once. Input material: peripheral blood. The origin of the receptors is a man between 18 and 29 years old with acute or convalescent COVID-19. CDR3s leave out the opening cysteine and the closing phenylalanine or tryptophan. The size of a clone is reported for some rows only, either as once, few or many, or as a class for expanded clones.

V: TRBV7-6
size: once
CDR3: ASSLETGSTEAF

V: TRBV12-3/TRBV12-4
size: NA
CDR3: ASSRGGQQPQH

V: TRBV15
size: NA
CDR3: ATSRDRTRDGYT

V: TRBV2
size: NA
CDR3: ASSYRDRTYEQY

V: TRBV5-1
size: NA
CDR3: ASIGSFTGAGDTEAF

V: TRBV5-1
size: NA
CDR3: ASSPSNRNTEAF

V: TRBV7-6
size: NA
CDR3: ASSGTGSGEGEQF

V: TRBV19
size: NA
CDR3: ASSMELAGGNQPQH

V: TRBV30
size: NA
CDR3: ACVPGRDRGMNTEAF

V: TRBV5-4
size: NA
CDR3: ASSLVQYNPGAEAF

V: TRBV9
size: few
CDR3: ASSPAGEYNSPLH

V: TRBV2
size: NA
CDR3: ATQRGQGRESPLH

V: TRBV15
size: once
CDR3: ATSRVRTGLTDTQY

V: TRBV6-4
size: once
CDR3: ASSLGQGGINEQF

V: TRBV28
size: few
CDR3: ASSGTGGDLYEQY

V: TRBV5-4
size: NA
CDR3: ASRLAGTPHTDTQY

V: TRBV19
size: NA
CDR3: ASSVRDRGSNEKLF

V: TRBV5-1
size: NA
CDR3: ASSFWGVDYEQY

V: TRBV19
size: NA
CDR3: ASSIDGSYEQY

V: TRBV5-1
size: NA
CDR3: ASSHGSTNPDEQY

V: TRBV5-6
size: few
CDR3: ASSSRTSGRARDTQY

V: TRBV7-7
size: NA
CDR3: ASSRDSSNTGELF

V: TRBV3-1/TRBV3-2
size: NA
CDR3: ASSQGGQGVTPLH